Below, 25 T cell receptor beta chains from the same sample are listed, as sequenced in a study of CD8+ T cells in alopecia areata. Treatment described: oral pan-JAK inhibitor, 5-10 mg twice daily. Sequencing templates came from extracted RNA that was reverse transcribed into cDNA. Sequencing used immunoSEQ multiplex PCR; TCRdb keeps in-frame clones, though not all of them. Among about 130,000 clones listed, about 59% were seen once. The sample was CD8+ T cells sorted from blood, taken at week 4, from a patient treated with tofacitinib. These receptors all come from a human donor with alopecia areata.

The chain has TRBV6-6 and TRBJ2-1; 8 positions match TRBD2. There are 16 residues in the CDR3. The germline V gene has CDR1 MNHNY and CDR2 SVGAGI (reference sequence). The V segment lost 2 bases and the J segment 15 bases; nucleotides outside the gene matches: 18. This CDR3 is CASSYEPGGRAPLMFF. CDR3 nucleotide sequence: TGTGCCAGCAGTTACGAACCGGGGGGGCGGGCCCCCCTCATGTTCTTC.

V is TRBV6-5 and J is TRBJ2-7, with a weak D call TRBD1 (6 bases). Germline V CDR1 and CDR2: MNHEY, SVGAGI. The CDR3 totals 15 residues. V lost 4 bases and J lost 5, with 18 bases in between. The CDR3, as DNA: TGTGCCAGCAGTTCCCCGGAGACAGGAGTCCACGAGCAGTACTTC. Its translation: CASSSPETGVHEQYF.

The V and J genes are TRBV7-9 and TRBJ2-7; tentative D call: TRBD1 (5 bases). V lost 0 bases and J lost 2, with 5 bases in between. The CDR3 consists of 13 residues. Per germline, CDR1 SEHNR and CDR2 FQNEAQ (reference sequence). The chain's CDR3 is CASSLAGAYEQYF. CDR3 bases: TGTGCCAGCAGCTTAGCAGGGGCCTACGAGCAGTACTTC.

In regard to this clone: The sample carries other DNA sequences with the same CDR3. The chain carries TRBV9 and TRBJ2-7; D remains ambiguous. Germline loops: CDR1 SGDLS, CDR2 YYNGEE. V gave up 0 bases and J gave up 1 base, with 8 bases separating them. This CDR3 is 14 amino acids long. The CDR3 region has the DNA TGTGCCAGCAGCGTAGGAGGACCTTCCTACGAGCAGTACTTC. This sequence encodes CASSVGGPSYEQYF.

The chain employs TRBV30 and TRBJ1-2; the D gene is possibly TRBD1 (5 bases). The CDR3 covers 17 residues. V lost 0 bases to trimming and J lost 0 bases, with 17 bases between them. In germline, CDR1 is GTSNPN, CDR2 SVGIG (reference sequence). This chain's CDR3 is CAWSVDLRGEPNYGYTF. As DNA, the CDR3 is TGTGCCTGGAGTGTAGACCTCCGGGGCGAACCTAACTATGGCTACACCTTC. Filled out from reference TRBV30 and TRBJ1-2, the complete variable domain reads SQTIHQWPATLVQPVGSPLSLECTVEGTSNPNLYWYRQAAGRGLQLLFYSVGIGQISSEVPQNLSASRPQDRQFILSSKKLLLSDSGFYLCAWSVDLRGEPNYGYTFGSGTRLTVV.

The chain combines TRBV27 with TRBJ1-1; TRBD1 matches at 8 bases. After removal of 3 bases from V and 0 bases from J, the junction contained 6 bases not matched to a gene. The CDR3 has 16 amino acids. CDR1 MNHEY and CDR2 SMNVEV come from the germline V gene (reference sequence). CDR3 protein: CASSFLRGPMNTEAFF. The CDR3 coding sequence is TGTGCCAGCAGTTTCCTCAGGGGGCCAATGAACACTGAAGCTTTCTTT.

This chain connects TRBV7-9 to TRBJ1-4, with D possibly being TRBD1 (5 bases). Germline loops: CDR1 SEHNR, CDR2 FQNEAQ (reference sequence). Trimming removed 5 bases at V and 8 bases at J, with 15 bases between. The CDR3 is 14 amino acids. The CDR3, as DNA: TGTGCCAGCAGCCAGCCAACAGGAGACGAAAAACTGTTTTTT. It codes for CASSQPTGDEKLFF.

The rearrangement uses TRBV29-1 and TRBJ1-1; possible D gene TRBD1, 6 bases. Deletions cut 6 bases from V and 6 bases from J, with 20 bases between. Germline V CDR1 and CDR2: SQVTM, ANQGSEA. This CDR3 region has 14 residues. CDR3 nucleotides: TGCAGCGTCATTGATCCGGGACAATTCGCTGAAGCTTTCTTT. Amino acid sequence: CSVIDPGQFAEAFF.

The chain has TRBV30 and TRBJ2-3; D possibly matches TRBD1 or TRBD2 (6 bases each). V gave up 5 bases and J gave up 2 bases, with 11 bases separating them. CDR1 GTSNPN and CDR2 SVGIG come from the germline V gene (reference sequence). The CDR3 extends over 13 amino acids. The CDR3 nucleotides read TGTGCCTGGGGGTGGGGGGCCACAGATACGCAGTATTTT. Protein sequence: CAWGWGATDTQYF.

CDR3 in DNA: TGCAGCGTTGAAGATTGGGGTTTAACTAACTATGGCTACACCTTC. It is translated as CSVEDWGLTNYGYTF. The chain has TRBV29-1 and TRBJ1-2; unclear D gene. Germline V lookup: CDR1 SQVTM, CDR2 ANQGSEA. The CDR3 runs 15 residues. V was shortened by 0 bases and J by 0 bases, with 11 bases between the two germline ends. Combining the CDR3 with reference TRBV29-1 and TRBJ1-2 gives the whole variable domain SAVISQKPSRDICQRGTSLTIQCQVDSQVTMMFWYRQQPGQSLTLIATANQGSEATYESGFVIDKFPISRPNLTFSTLTVSNMSPEDSSIYLCSVEDWGLTNYGYTFGSGTRLTVV.

This clone has a handful of counts. V usage is TRBV2 and J usage is TRBJ1-4; possible D gene TRBD1, 6 bases. From germline, CDR1 is SNHLY and CDR2 FYNNEI. Trimming pared 8 bases from V and 8 bases from J, leaving 18 bases between. CDR3 size: 14 residues. The CDR3 DNA reads TGTGCCAGCCGCTTACAGGGAGAAGGGGAAAAACTGTTTTTT. Amino acids: CASRLQGEGEKLFF.

This chain connects TRBV6-5 to TRBJ1-1; the D is unclear. V gave up 2 bases and J gave up 7 bases, with 8 bases separating them. The CDR3 consists of 12 residues. Germline V CDR1 and CDR2: MNHEY, SVGAGI. The CDR3 coding sequence is TGTGCCAGCAGTTACGATTTCGGTGAAGCTTTCTTT. Translated, it gives CASSYDFGEAFF.

This clone was detected a few times. The chain has TRBV7-8 and TRBJ1-1; 11 bases are a match to TRBD1. The germline V gene encodes CDR1 SGHVS and CDR2 FQNEAQ. The V and J ends lost 3 bases and 4 bases, in that order; junction bases with no gene match: 1. The CDR3 is 14 amino acids. Here the CDR3 DNA reads TGTGCCAGCAGCTTGGGACAGGGGGTCACTGAAGCTTTCTTT. Translating gives CASSLGQGVTEAFF.

V usage is TRBV7-9 and J usage is TRBJ1-2; 10 positions match TRBD1. The V and J ends lost 5 bases and 5 bases, in that order; junction bases with no gene match: 11. The germline V gene has CDR1 SEHNR and CDR2 FQNEAQ (reference sequence). The CDR3 extends over 16 amino acids. CDR3 sequence reads: CASSLRDRGPGYGYTF. CDR3 bases: TGTGCCAGCAGCCTCCGGGACAGGGGTCCTGGGTATGGCTACACCTTC.

The chain uses TRBV13 and TRBJ2-7, with TRBD1 matching over 7 bases. Germline CDR1 PRHDT, CDR2 FYEKMQ (reference sequence). V was clipped by 2 bases and J by 3 bases; unmatched bases: 10. The CDR3 is 16 amino acids. CDR3 region: CASSLHLADRYYEQYF. The CDR3 DNA follows: TGTGCCAGCAGCTTACATCTGGCGGACAGGTACTACGAGCAGTACTTC.

V usage is TRBV9 and J usage is TRBJ2-5; 7 bases are a match to TRBD2. This CDR3 has 14 residues. Trimming at V came to 3 bases and at J to 4 bases, leaving 6 bases not matched to a gene. Germline loops: CDR1 SGDLS, CDR2 YYNGEE. The CDR3 sequence is CASSETSRGETQYF. As DNA, the CDR3 is TGTGCCAGCAGCGAGACTAGCCGGGGAGAGACCCAGTACTTC.

V and J are TRBV5-6 and TRBJ2-7, with D perhaps TRBD1 or TRBD2 (6 bases each). The CDR3 is 16 residues long. The V end was cut by 2 bases, the J end by 2 bases, with 17 bases between. The germline V gene encodes CDR1 SGHDT and CDR2 YYEEEE. CDR3 loop: CASSLGGLAKTYEQYF. Here the CDR3 DNA reads TGTGCCAGCAGCTTAGGGGGGCTAGCGAAGACCTACGAGCAGTACTTC.

This clone was detected only a few times. V gene TRBV12-5 combines with J gene TRBJ2-1; no definite D call. CDR1 and CDR2 from the germline V gene are LGHNT and FRNRAP. CDR3 size: 12 residues. Trimming pared 6 bases from V and 5 bases from J, leaving 8 bases between. The CDR3 reads CASGYWNNEQFF. DNA of the CDR3: TGTGCTAGTGGCTACTGGAACAATGAGCAGTTCTTC.

This rearrangement joins TRBV2 to TRBJ1-6; D is ambiguous. The CDR3 runs 15 residues. The germline gives CDR1 SNHLY, CDR2 FYNNEI. V shed 0 bases and J shed 4 bases, with 7 bases lying between them. In DNA form, the CDR3 reads TGTGCCAGCAGTGAAGCATTGGGTTATAATTCACCCCTCCACTTT. Its protein is CASSEALGYNSPLHF.

Concerning this clone: The identical CDR3 is also encoded by other nucleotide sequences in the sample. This chain joins TRBV30 and TRBJ2-2; D remains ambiguous. V dropped 0 bases and J dropped 7 bases, with 6 bases sitting between them. The germline CDR1 and CDR2 sequences are GTSNPN and SVGIG (reference sequence). There are 12 residues in the CDR3. The CDR3 spells CAWSVSGGELFF. CDR3 in DNA: TGTGCCTGGAGTGTTAGTGGCGGGGAGCTGTTTTTT. Using reference TRBV30 and TRBJ2-2 for the parts outside the CDR3, the full variable domain is SQTIHQWPATLVQPVGSPLSLECTVEGTSNPNLYWYRQAAGRGLQLLFYSVGIGQISSEVPQNLSASRPQDRQFILSSKKLLLSDSGFYLCAWSVSGGELFFGEGSRLTVL.

This chain links TRBV14 with TRBJ1-6; 9 nucleotides align to TRBD1. The V segment lost 3 bases and the J segment 10 bases; nucleotides outside the gene matches: 10. CDR3 size: 16 residues. The germline CDR1 and CDR2 sequences are SGHDN and FVKESK. CDR3 region: CASSQYSGQGYSPLHF. CDR3 nucleotide sequence: TGTGCCAGCAGCCAGTATTCGGGACAGGGCTACTCACCCCTCCACTTT.

The V call is TRBV19, the J call TRBJ2-1; 7 bases map to TRBD1. From germline, CDR1 is LNHDA and CDR2 SQIVND (reference sequence). The CDR3 spans 14 residues. V shed 5 bases, J shed 6 bases, and the junction held 7 bases outside the gene matches. Written as DNA, the CDR3 is TGTGCCAGTAGTGTTACAGGGGAAGGCAATGAGCAGTTCTTC. It translates to CASSVTGEGNEQFF.

This clone has more than one count but fewer than ten. The genes are TRBV29-1 and TRBJ2-5; TRBD2 matches 8 bases. J lost 9 bases, V lost 7 bases, and 7 bases had no gene match. The CDR3 loop spans 11 amino acids. CDR1 SQVTM and CDR2 ANQGSEA come from the germline V gene. As DNA, the CDR3 is TGCAGCGGTGTAGCGGGGCCGTCCCAGTACTTC. This codes for CSGVAGPSQYF.

With respect to this clone: The same CDR3 is also encoded by other DNA sequences in this sample. The chain uses TRBV27 and TRBJ1-5, with D unresolved. This CDR3 is built from 13 residues. Looked up from germline, CDR1 is MNHEY and CDR2 is SMNVEV (reference sequence). V lost 3 bases, J lost 6 bases, and 9 bases lay in between. CDR3 residues: CASSLGGRQPQHF. CDR3 DNA sequence: TGTGCCAGCAGTTTGGGCGGCCGTCAGCCCCAGCATTTT.

V and J are TRBV29-1 and TRBJ2-5, with TRBD2 matching 9 bases. This CDR3 contains 13 residues. V trimming: 7 bases; J trimming: 2 bases; junction bases outside the gene matches: 5. The germline CDR1 and CDR2 sequences are SQVTM and ANQGSEA. The CDR3 coding sequence is TGCAGCGGGCTTAGCGGGGGACAAGAGACCCAGTACTTC. Its protein is CSGLSGGQETQYF.